The 18 T cell receptor beta chains listed next were all sequenced from one sample in a study of blood T cell repertoires in COVID-19. Clones were sequenced by immunoSEQ multiplex PCR, and TCRdb holds only the in-frame ones, with some missing. Of around 150,000 clones in the sample, around 81% were seen once. Sequencing was done on a sample of PBMCs or T cells enriched from blood (not recorded which). These receptors all come from a woman between 40 and 55 years old who had recovered from COVID-19.

The CDR3 nucleotides read TGTGCCAGCAGCTCAGGGGACGGATCCTACGAGCAGTACTTC. Translating it yields CASSSGDGSYEQYF. The V and J genes are TRBV9 and TRBJ2-7; tentative D call: TRBD1 (6 bases). Germline V gene data show CDR1 as SGDLS and CDR2 as YYNGEE. The CDR3 contains 14 residues. The V gene lost 4 bases and the J gene lost 1 base, with 12 bases spanning the gap.

This clone was seen a handful of times. This rearrangement joins TRBV4-1 to TRBJ2-7; TRBD1 matches at 7 bases. CDR3 size: 16 residues. Germline V CDR1 and CDR2: MGHRA, YSYEKL. V gave up 2 bases and J gave up 3 bases; unmatched junction bases: 10. The CDR3 DNA sequence: TGCGCCAGCAGCCAAAACCCACCGGACAGGAGCTACGAGCAGTACTTC. It codes for CASSQNPPDRSYEQYF.

The chain joins TRBV4-2 to TRBJ2-3; D remains ambiguous. The CDR3 is 16 amino acids. The V gene's germline CDR1 is LGHNA and CDR2 YNFKEQ. Trimming removed 0 bases from V and 0 bases from J, with 10 bases in between. CDR3 region: CASSQDGWASTDTQYF. The CDR3 DNA sequence: TGTGCCAGCAGCCAAGACGGATGGGCTAGCACAGATACGCAGTATTTT.

The V and J genes are TRBV27 and TRBJ2-1; 9 bases fit TRBD2. Looked up from germline, CDR1 is MNHEY and CDR2 is SMNVEV (reference sequence). J gave up 6 bases and V 5 bases, and 14 bases lay outside the gene matches. This CDR3 comprises 17 residues. The CDR3 is CASSVLAGLGRGNEQFF. CDR3 in DNA: TGTGCCAGCAGTGTCCTAGCGGGACTAGGTCGAGGCAATGAGCAGTTCTTC.

The chain joins TRBV7-6 to TRBJ2-7; the D is unclear. Germline V lookup: CDR1 SGHVS, CDR2 FNYEAQ. Trimming removed 1 base at V and 2 bases at J, with 12 bases between. The CDR3 extends over 15 amino acids. In DNA form, the CDR3 reads TGTGCCAGCAGCTTAGTGGCAGGATCTCCCTACGAGCAGTACTTC. This translates into CASSLVAGSPYEQYF. Using reference TRBV7-6 and TRBJ2-7 for the parts outside the CDR3, the full variable domain is GAGVSQSPRYKVTKRGQDVALRCDPISGHVSLYWYRQALGQGPEFLTYFNYEAQQDKSGLPNDRFSAERPEGSISTLTIQRTEQRDSAMYRCASSLVAGSPYEQYFGPGTRLTVT.

J is TRBJ2-2 and V is TRBV13; possible D gene TRBD2, 6 bases. Germline V gene data show CDR1 as PRHDT and CDR2 as FYEKMQ (reference sequence). V gave up 3 bases and J gave up 1 base, with 9 bases separating them. The CDR3 consists of 15 residues. CDR3 loop: CASSFWRGNTGELFF. For the CDR3, the DNA is TGTGCCAGCAGCTTTTGGCGGGGGAACACCGGGGAGCTGTTTTTT.

The V gene is TRBV7-3, the J gene TRBJ1-2; 8 positions agree with TRBD1. The ends lost 5 bases at V and 6 bases at J; junction bases unmatched: 8. Germline CDR1 reads SGHTA; CDR2 reads FQGTGA. The CDR3 is 14 amino acids. The CDR3 loop reads CASSPSQGAHGYTF. Here the CDR3 DNA reads TGTGCCAGCAGCCCTTCTCAGGGGGCGCATGGCTACACCTTC. Looking up the rest from reference TRBV7-3 and TRBJ1-2 gives the full variable domain: GAGVSQTPSNKVTEKGKYVELRCDPISGHTALYWYRQSLGQGPEFLIYFQGTGAADDSGLPNDRFFAVRPEGSVSTLKIQRTERGDSAVYLCASSPSQGAHGYTFGSGTRLTVV.

CDR3 nucleotide sequence: TGCGCCAGCAGATTACAGGGGGATATGAATTCACCCCTCCACTTT. It is translated as CASRLQGDMNSPLHF. This chain joins TRBV5-1 and TRBJ1-6, with TRBD1 matching over 8 bases. CDR3 length: 15 amino acids. The germline V gene has CDR1 SGHRS and CDR2 YFSETQ. Germline trimming cut 5 bases from V and 7 bases from J; bases unmatched to any gene: 8.

Here the CDR3 reads CASRATIGYTF. The CDR3 nucleotides are TGTGCCAGTAGGGCCACTATTGGCTACACCTTC. V gene TRBV19 combines with J gene TRBJ1-2; D gene ambiguous. This CDR3 is 11 amino acids long. Germline V gene lookup returns CDR1 LNHDA and CDR2 SQIVND (reference sequence). Trimming stripped 6 bases from V and 7 bases from J, with 9 bases between. Complete variable domain (other parts from reference TRBV19 and TRBJ1-2): DGGITQSPKYLFRKEGQNVTLSCEQNLNHDAMYWYRQDPGQGLRLIYYSQIVNDFQKGDIAEGYSVSREKKESFPLTVTSAQKNPTAFYLCASRATIGYTFGSGTRLTVV.

This chain links TRBV6-6 with TRBJ2-1; 10 bases align to TRBD2. Losses at the gene ends were 10 bases for V and 6 bases for J; bases not matched to a gene: 9. This CDR3 has 14 amino acids. CDR1 MNHNY and CDR2 SVGAGI come from the germline V gene (reference sequence). The CDR3 sequence is CATSPLAGVNEQFF. The CDR3 nucleotides read TGTGCCACCTCCCCCCTAGCGGGAGTCAATGAGCAGTTCTTC.

The chain recombines TRBV11-2 with TRBJ2-5, with TRBD2 matching over 8 bases. The V segment lost 0 bases and the J segment 5 bases; nucleotides outside the gene matches: 8. Germline assignment: CDR1 SGHAT and CDR2 FQNNGV. The CDR3 runs to 16 residues. For the CDR3, the DNA is TGTGCCAGCAGCTTAGAGGTCGGGGGGGCCACGGAGACCCAGTACTTC. Translation gives CASSLEVGGATETQYF.

The chain couples TRBV10-2 to TRBJ1-1; D is uncertain. The germline CDR1 and CDR2 sequences are WSHSY and SAAADI. This CDR3 spans 13 amino acids. With 7 bases removed from V and 1 base from J, the gap between germline ends came to 10 bases. CDR3 sequence (DNA): TGCGCCAGCACCGAAGGAGGGAACACTGAAGCTTTCTTT. It codes for CASTEGGNTEAFF.

This rearrangement joins TRBV27 to TRBJ1-4; the match to TRBD1 covers 7 bases. The CDR3 contains 15 residues. V was clipped by 4 bases and J by 4 bases; unmatched bases: 6. The germline gives CDR1 MNHEY, CDR2 SMNVEV (reference sequence). The CDR3 loop reads CASSSWDRFNEKLFF. The CDR3 region has the DNA TGTGCCAGCAGTTCCTGGGACAGATTTAATGAAAAACTGTTTTTT.

J is TRBJ2-5 and V is TRBV27, with TRBD2 as a possible D gene (5 bases). The CDR3 contains 12 residues. Between the trimmed V and J ends, which lost 9 bases and 3 bases, there was a span of 11 bases. The germline V gene encodes CDR1 MNHEY and CDR2 SMNVEV (reference sequence). The CDR3 region is CASRSGKETQYF. In DNA form, the CDR3 reads TGTGCCAGTCGATCCGGGAAAGAGACCCAGTACTTC.

This chain links TRBV5-8 with TRBJ2-7; a possible D gene is TRBD1 (6 bases). Germline CDR1 SGHTS, CDR2 YDEGEE. V shed 5 bases and J shed 3 bases, with 21 bases lying between them. The CDR3 consists of 16 residues. In nucleotides, the CDR3 is TGTGCCAGCAGTAGCCCACAGGGCGGATCGATCTACGAGCAGTACTTC. Its translation: CASSSPQGGSIYEQYF.

The chain joins TRBV3-1 (or the pseudogene TRBV3-2) to TRBJ2-1, with D possibly matching TRBD1 (6 bases). Trimming took 1 base from V and 2 from J, leaving 12 bases between them. The germline V gene encodes CDR1 LGHDT and CDR2 YNNKEL (reference sequence). The CDR3 is 16 amino acids. DNA for the CDR3: TGTGCCAGCAGCCAAGGAGGGGGTATAACCTACAATGAGCAGTTCTTC. Amino acids: CASSQGGGITYNEQFF.

The chain recombines TRBV13 with TRBJ2-1, with TRBD2 matching 7 bases. Germline loops: CDR1 PRHDT, CDR2 FYEKMQ (reference sequence). The CDR3 totals 17 residues. The ends lost 5 bases at V and 0 bases at J; junction bases unmatched: 10. The chain's CDR3 is CASSPPTGGSSYNEQFF. The CDR3, as DNA: TGTGCCAGCAGCCCACCGACGGGCGGGAGCTCCTACAATGAGCAGTTCTTC. Complete variable domain (other parts from reference TRBV13 and TRBJ2-1): AAGVIQSPRHLIKEKRETATLKCYPIPRHDTVYWYQQGPGQDPQFLISFYEKMQSDKGSIPDRFSAQQFSDYHSELNMSSLELGDSALYFCASSPPTGGSSYNEQFFGPGTRLTVL.

CDR3 sequence reads: CASLGAYYGYTF. CDR3 DNA sequence: TGTGCCAGCCTAGGGGCATACTATGGCTACACCTTC. The chain combines TRBV11-2 with TRBJ1-2, with D maybe TRBD1 (5 bases). CDR1 is SGHAT and CDR2 is FQNNGV in the germline V gene. Trimming stripped 8 bases from V and 3 bases from J, with 10 bases between. There are 12 residues in the CDR3.